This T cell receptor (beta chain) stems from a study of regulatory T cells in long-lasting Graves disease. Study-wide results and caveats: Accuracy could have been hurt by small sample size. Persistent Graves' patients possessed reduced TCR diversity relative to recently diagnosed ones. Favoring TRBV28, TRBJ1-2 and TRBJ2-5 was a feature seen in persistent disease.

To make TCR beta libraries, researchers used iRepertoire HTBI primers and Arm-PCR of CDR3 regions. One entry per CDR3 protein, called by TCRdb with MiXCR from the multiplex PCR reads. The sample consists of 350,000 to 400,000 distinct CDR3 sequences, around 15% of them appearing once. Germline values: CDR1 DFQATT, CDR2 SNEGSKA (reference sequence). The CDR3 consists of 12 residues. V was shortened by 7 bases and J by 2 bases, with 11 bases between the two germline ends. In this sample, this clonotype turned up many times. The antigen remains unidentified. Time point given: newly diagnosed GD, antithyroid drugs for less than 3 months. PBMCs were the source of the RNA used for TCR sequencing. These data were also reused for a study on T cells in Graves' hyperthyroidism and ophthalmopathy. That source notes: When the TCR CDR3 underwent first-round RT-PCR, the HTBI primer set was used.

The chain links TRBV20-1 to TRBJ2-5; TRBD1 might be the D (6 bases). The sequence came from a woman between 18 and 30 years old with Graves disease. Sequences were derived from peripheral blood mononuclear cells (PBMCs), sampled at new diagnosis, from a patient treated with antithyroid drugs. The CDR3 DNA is TGCAGTGTCGACGACAGGCAAGAGACCCAGTACTTC. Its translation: CSVDDRQETQYF.